These T cell receptor beta chains were read from a single sample in a study of cytomegalovirus exposure and HLA in healthy donors. TCRdb's copy holds only in-frame clones and misses some; the assay was immunoSEQ multiplex PCR. The sample includes about 74,000 clones, roughly 94% seen only once; the top ten take around 1.9%. The sample was PBMCs. The source of these receptors is a woman under 30 in good health and CMV-seropositive. CDR3s include the opening cysteine and the closing phenylalanine or tryptophan. The D gene is left open where the match is weak. Clone size appears in some rows only: once, few, many, or a class for an expanded clone.

abundance	d_gene	v_gene	j_gene	CDR3nt	CDR3aa
-	TRBD1	TRBV5-4	TRBJ2-2	TGTGCCAGCAGCGCAGGGGGACAGGGAACCGGGGAGCTGTTTTTT	CASSAGGQGTGELFF
-	-	TRBV27	TRBJ2-2	TGTGCCAGCAGTCCTGGTTTCCCCGGGGAACTGTTTTTT	CASSPGFPGELFF
-	TRBD2	TRBV4-1	TRBJ2-5	TGCGCCAGCAGCCCTCGAAGCGGGGGGGCCGGAGAGACCCAGTACTTC	CASSPRSGGAGETQYF
once	TRBD1	TRBV9	TRBJ2-7	TGTGCCAGCAGGGCCGGGACAGGTACCTACGAGCAGTACTTC	CASRAGTGTYEQYF
-	-	TRBV19	TRBJ1-2	TGTGCCAGTAGTATTGAACTTACCGGAGACTATGGCTACACCTTC	CASSIELTGDYGYTF
-	TRBD2	TRBV30	TRBJ2-3	TGTGCCTGGAACCTAGCGGGGAGCACAGATACGCAGTATTTT	CAWNLAGSTDTQYF
-	-	TRBV5-6	TRBJ1-1	TGTGCCAGCAGCCTCCCAGGGAGGGCTGAAGCTTTCTTT	CASSLPGRAEAFF
-	TRBD2	TRBV2	TRBJ2-1	TGTGCCAGCAGTGATAGCGGGGGGGGATACAATGAGCAGTTCTTC	CASSDSGGGYNEQFF
-	-	TRBV19	TRBJ2-2	TGTGCCAGTAACGCCGGGACTTCGGGCGGGGAGCTGTTTTTT	CASNAGTSGGELFF
-	TRBD1	TRBV7-3	TRBJ1-2	TGTGCCAGCAGGCCCGGTACAGGGGGCGCGTCGGTCTATGGCTACACCTTC	CASRPGTGGASVYGYTF
-	TRBD1	TRBV2	TRBJ2-7	TGTGCCAGCAGTGGGGTATTGACAGGGACCGAGCAGTACTTC	CASSGVLTGTEQYF
-	TRBD1	TRBV2	TRBJ2-7	TGTGCCAGCAGGAGGACAGGTGGAGAGCAGTACTTC	CASRRTGGEQYF
-	-	TRBV11-2	TRBJ1-2	TGTGCCAGCAGCTTAGTTTCGGGGATTGACTATGGCTACACCTTC	CASSLVSGIDYGYTF
-	-	TRBV7-9	TRBJ1-2	TGTGCCAGCAGCTTCGAGGGAAACTATGGCTACACCTTC	CASSFEGNYGYTF
once	TRBD2	TRBV7-9	TRBJ2-1	TGTGCCAGCAGCTCATTGGGACTAGCGGTTTCCTACAATGAGCAGTTCTTC	CASSSLGLAVSYNEQFF
-	-	TRBV6-5	TRBJ1-1	TGTGCCTGCAGCGAAAGGAGTTACACTGAAGCTTTCTTT	CACSERSYTEAFF
-	TRBD1	TRBV7-8	TRBJ2-7	TGTGCCAGCAGCTTAGAGGGACAGGGTTCCTACGAGCAGTACTTC	CASSLEGQGSYEQYF
-	-	TRBV18	TRBJ1-5	TGTGCCAGCTCACCAGGGGGCGACGGTCAGCCCCAGCATTTT	CASSPGGDGQPQHF